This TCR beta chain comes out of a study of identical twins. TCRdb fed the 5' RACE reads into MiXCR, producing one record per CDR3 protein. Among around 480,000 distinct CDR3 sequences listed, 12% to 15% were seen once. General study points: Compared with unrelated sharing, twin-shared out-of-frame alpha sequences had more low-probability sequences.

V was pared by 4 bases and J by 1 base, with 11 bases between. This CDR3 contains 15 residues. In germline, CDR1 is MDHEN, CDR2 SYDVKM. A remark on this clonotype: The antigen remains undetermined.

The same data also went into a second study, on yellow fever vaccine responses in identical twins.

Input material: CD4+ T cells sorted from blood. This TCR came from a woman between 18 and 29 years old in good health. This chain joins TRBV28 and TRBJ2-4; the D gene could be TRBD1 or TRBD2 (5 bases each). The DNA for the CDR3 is TGTGCCAGCAGTTCGCCGTGGGGGGCCAAAAACATTCAGTACTTC. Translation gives CASSSPWGAKNIQYF.